This entry lists 19 T cell receptor beta chains sequenced from one sample in a study of T cell changes during pregnancy in multiple sclerosis. Clones were read by immunoSEQ multiplex PCR, and TCRdb kept only the in-frame ones, dropping some. The repertoire holds around 69,000 clones, with around 90% as singletons. Specimen: peripheral blood, collected in the second trimester of pregnancy. These receptors all stem from a female donor in good health, enrolled as a control in a pregnancy study.

V usage is TRBV15 and J usage is TRBJ1-6; 7 nucleotides align to TRBD1. Germline V gene lookup returns CDR1 LNHNV and CDR2 YYDKDF (reference sequence). The CDR3 consists of 15 residues. V shed 3 bases, J shed 7 bases, and the junction held 6 bases outside the gene matches. CDR3 in amino acids: CATSRSTGANSPLHF. As DNA, the CDR3 is TGTGCCACCAGCAGGTCCACAGGGGCAAATTCACCCCTCCACTTT.

The chain has TRBV7-9 and TRBJ2-7; a possible D gene is TRBD1 (6 bases). The germline V and J ends were trimmed by 5 bases and 5 bases, with 13 bases remaining between them. The germline V gene has CDR1 SEHNR and CDR2 FQNEAQ (reference sequence). CDR3 length: 13 residues. Written as DNA, the CDR3 is TGTGCCAGCAGCCCAGCCCGACAGGACGAGCAGTACTTC. Encoded protein: CASSPARQDEQYF.

The chain couples TRBV25-1 to TRBJ1-1; 10 bases match TRBD1. V dropped 0 bases and J dropped 5; count of bases not matched to a gene: 3. CDR3 size: 15 residues. Germline V gives CDR1 MGHDK, CDR2 SYGVNS. The DNA for the CDR3 is TGTGCCAGCAGTGAATACGGGACAGGGGAGACTGAAGCTTTCTTT. This translates into CASSEYGTGETEAFF.

The CDR3 loop is CASSSTGGSYNEQFF. The CDR3 DNA reads as TGTGCCAGCAGTTCCACGGGGGGGAGCTACAATGAGCAGTTCTTC. The V gene is TRBV6-5, the J gene TRBJ2-1; TRBD2 aligns across 8 bases. The germline CDR1 and CDR2 sequences are MNHEY and SVGAGI. J gave up 3 bases and V 4 bases, and 5 bases lay outside the gene matches. The CDR3 is 15 amino acids.

CDR3 DNA sequence: TGTGCCAGCAGTTCCCTAGGACAGGCGTCCTACGAGCAGTACTTC. Amino acids: CASSSLGQASYEQYF. The chain carries TRBV6-1 and TRBJ2-7, with 7 bases aligning to TRBD1. The CDR3 is made up of 15 amino acids. Trimming at V came to 5 bases and at J to 1 base, leaving 8 bases not matched to a gene. The V gene's germline CDR1 is MNHNS and CDR2 SASEGT.

This chain connects TRBV30 to TRBJ2-2, with 9 bases lining up with TRBD2. Germline V gene lookup returns CDR1 GTSNPN and CDR2 SVGIG (reference sequence). This CDR3 contains 16 residues. J was trimmed by 3 bases and V by 3 bases; bases with no gene match: 8. The CDR3, as DNA: TGTGCCTGGAGGCCTAATGAGCGGGGGGACACCGGGGAGCTGTTTTTT. The encoded protein is CAWRPNERGDTGELFF.

The chain employs TRBV7-3 and TRBJ2-3; D is perhaps TRBD1 (6 bases). Germline V gene sequence: CDR1 SGHTA, CDR2 FQGTGA. V shed 5 bases and J shed 1 base, with 16 bases lying between them. The CDR3 is made up of 16 amino acids. The CDR3 nucleotides are TGTGCCAGCAGCCCCCAAGCGTGGGGGCGCACAGATACGCAGTATTTT. Its protein is CASSPQAWGRTDTQYF.

The chain joins TRBV19 to TRBJ2-3; 8 positions agree with TRBD1. The CDR3 loop spans 14 amino acids. Germline CDR1 and CDR2: LNHDA and SQIVND (reference sequence). V lost 5 bases and J lost 4; bases outside the gene matches: 5. The CDR3 loop reads CASSPQGGADTQYF. The CDR3, as DNA: TGTGCCAGTAGTCCACAGGGGGGCGCAGATACGCAGTATTTT.

The J gene is TRBJ1-2, the V gene TRBV5-5; 7 bases fit TRBD1. CDR1 SGHKS and CDR2 YYEKEE come from the germline V gene (reference sequence). The trim removed 0 bases at V and 2 bases at J, leaving 1 base unmatched. The CDR3 spans 14 residues. The CDR3 DNA is TGTGCCAGCAGCTTGGGGGACAGCAACTATGGCTACACCTTC. Its protein product is CASSLGDSNYGYTF.

This chain joins TRBV27 and TRBJ2-5; 7 positions match TRBD1. From germline, CDR1 is MNHEY and CDR2 SMNVEV (reference sequence). The J segment lost 2 bases and the V segment lost 4 bases, leaving 4 bases of the junction unmatched. CDR3 length: 14 residues. The CDR3 loop reads CASSSRDSQETQYF. The CDR3 DNA follows: TGTGCCAGCAGTTCCCGGGACAGTCAAGAGACCCAGTACTTC.

The chain has TRBV4-1 and TRBJ2-1; D not certain. The V and J ends lost 1 base and 0 bases respectively, with 13 bases between them. The CDR3 totals 17 residues. Germline V gene sequence: CDR1 MGHRA, CDR2 YSYEKL. For the CDR3, the DNA is TGCGCCAGCAGCCAAGTCTTTAGAGGCTTCTCCTACAATGAGCAGTTCTTC. This encodes CASSQVFRGFSYNEQFF.

This chain uses TRBV6-6 with TRBJ1-2, with TRBD1 matching 7 bases. This CDR3 contains 14 residues. The germline gives CDR1 MNHNY, CDR2 SVGAGI (reference sequence). J was trimmed by 2 bases and V by 6 bases; bases with no gene match: 6. The CDR3 nucleotides are TGTGCCAGCAGGCCCACAGGGGCGAACTATGGCTACACCTTC. Translation gives CASRPTGANYGYTF.

This rearrangement joins TRBV6-5 to TRBJ2-7; 8 positions agree with TRBD1. The CDR3 runs 13 residues. The germline gives CDR1 MNHEY, CDR2 SVGAGI. Losses at the gene ends were 9 bases for V and 4 bases for J; bases not matched to a gene: 8. CDR3 region: CASTTGDAYEQYF. The CDR3, as DNA: TGTGCCAGTACGACAGGGGATGCATACGAGCAGTACTTC.

The chain combines TRBV4-1 with TRBJ2-5, with 16 bases lining up with TRBD2. This CDR3 is 19 amino acids long. From germline, CDR1 is MGHRA and CDR2 YSYEKL. Losses at the gene ends were 0 bases for V and 1 base for J; bases not matched to a gene: 5. CDR3 residues: CASSQDSGTSGGVQETQYF. As DNA, the CDR3 is TGCGCCAGCAGCCAAGATTCCGGGACTAGCGGGGGGGTCCAAGAGACCCAGTACTTC.

This chain links TRBV19 with TRBJ2-1; D gene unclear. Trimming stripped 4 bases from V and 3 bases from J, with 10 bases between. CDR3 length equals 14 residues. Germline V gene sequence: CDR1 LNHDA, CDR2 SQIVND (reference sequence). CDR3 sequence (DNA): TGTGCCAGTAGTAATTGGCAGGACTACAATGAGCAGTTCTTC. Protein product: CASSNWQDYNEQFF.

Points on this clone: Within the sample, other DNA sequences also encode this same CDR3. The V and J genes are TRBV4-3 and TRBJ2-7, with 9 bases lining up with TRBD1. Unmatched junction bases numbered 8, after V lost 3 bases and J lost 2 bases. CDR3 length: 16 amino acids. Germline CDR1 is LGHNA and CDR2 is YSLEER. The CDR3 DNA reads as TGCGCCAGCAGCCAGGAAGACAGGGGGTTGGCCTACGAGCAGTACTTC. It codes for CASSQEDRGLAYEQYF.

This chain uses TRBV29-1 with TRBJ2-5, with TRBD2 matching over 9 bases. V was clipped by 3 bases and J by 4 bases; unmatched bases: 6. The CDR3 runs 14 residues. Germline V CDR1 and CDR2: SQVTM, ANQGSEA. The CDR3 here is CSVEGGRGVETQYF. DNA of the CDR3: TGCAGCGTTGAGGGCGGGAGGGGCGTAGAGACCCAGTACTTC.

CDR3 coding DNA: TGTGCCAGCAGTCAACCCGGGACTAGCGGGGGGTTTTCCTACAATGAGCAGTTCTTC. This encodes CASSQPGTSGGFSYNEQFF. V and J are TRBV28 and TRBJ2-1; TRBD2 matches 15 bases. CDR1 is MDHEN and CDR2 is SYDVKM in the germline V gene. The J segment lost 1 base and the V segment lost 5 bases, leaving 9 bases of the junction unmatched. This CDR3 comprises 19 residues. The variable domain in full, completed from reference TRBV28 and TRBJ2-1, reads DVKVTQSSRYLVKRTGEKVFLECVQDMDHENMFWYRQDPGLGLRLIYFSYDVKMKEKGDIPEGYSVSREKKERFSLILESASTNQTSMYLCASSQPGTSGGFSYNEQFFGPGTRLTVL.

V usage is TRBV27 and J usage is TRBJ2-7; 10 bases are a match to TRBD1. The trim removed 6 bases at V and 2 bases at J, leaving 4 bases unmatched. CDR3 length equals 14 residues. In germline, CDR1 is MNHEY, CDR2 SMNVEV (reference sequence). CDR3 nucleotide sequence: TGTGCCAGCAGCACCGGGACAGGGGCCTACGAGCAGTACTTC. It encodes CASSTGTGAYEQYF.